This T cell receptor (beta chain) was found in a study of sequential checkpoint blockade in melanoma. The CDR3 contains 12 residues. CDR1 and CDR2 (germline): SEHNR, FQNEAQ (reference sequence). Trimming left V 5 bases short and J 4 bases short, with 9 bases between. The treatment here: randomized to nivolumab then ipilimumab (arm A) or the reverse (arm B). DNA-damaging chemotherapy had not been given to any patient beforehand. Sorted cells were live CD3+CD8+, lacking CD19 and CD56, from PBMCs. In this sample, this clone turned up a few times. Using immunoSEQ multiplex PCR, the repertoire was profiled, and TCRdb retains in-frame clones only, with some absent. The table lists over 20,000 clones, 75% to 90% of them singletons.

The TCR sequence derives from a human donor with melanoma. The sequencing used CD8+ T cells sorted from blood (inferred from file names), collected from a patient given nivolumab and ipilimumab in sequence. The chain carries TRBV7-9 and TRBJ2-7; no firm D call. CDR3 nucleotide sequence: TGTGCCAGCAGCCCGAACGGTTACGAGCAGTACTTC. Amino acids: CASSPNGYEQYF.